This T cell receptor beta chain was sequenced in a study of shared clonotypes between healthy human individuals. The ends were cut back, 1 base at V and 4 bases at J, with 13 bases in the middle. Germline assignment: CDR1 SGHRS and CDR2 YFSETQ. CDR3 length equals 15 residues. Sequenced by immunoSEQ multiplex PCR; TCRdb stores in-frame clones only, minus some. The sample lists roughly 2.5 million clones, around 90% occurring once. Regarding this clone: Other nucleotide sequences in the sample specify the same CDR3.

The origin of this receptor is a young man in good health. The rearrangement joins TRBV5-1 to TRBJ2-3; the D gene is possibly TRBD1 (5 bases). Sequenced sample: naive CD4+ T cells sorted from blood. Indicated subset: CD45RA+ positively selected. The CDR3 nucleotides are TGCGCCAGCAGCTTGTTGGGGCTGGAAGCAGATACGCAGTATTTT. Protein sequence: CASSLLGLEADTQYF.